The next 14 T cell receptor beta chains were all read from a single sample in a study of CD8+CD57+ T cells in acquired aplastic anemia. An expansion of CD8+CD57+ cells by flow cytometry had been shown in patients chosen for sequencing. Profiling that covered TCR beta VDJ and CDR3 relied on genomic DNA as its template. TCRdb reprocessed the reads via MiXCR and lists one record per CDR3 protein. Among approximately 250,000 distinct CDR3 sequences listed, 82% were seen once. The sample was sorted CD4+, CD8+, or CD8+CD57+ T cells (not recorded which) from PBMCs. All receptors derive from a human donor with aplastic anemia.

The V gene is TRBV20-1, the J gene TRBJ1-2; D is uncertain. The germline V and J ends were trimmed by 4 bases and 0 bases, with 9 bases remaining between them. The CDR3 length is 13 residues. Germline V gives CDR1 DFQATT, CDR2 SNEGSKA (reference sequence). CDR3: CSATPGTNYGYTF. For the CDR3, the DNA is TGCAGTGCTACCCCGGGAACTAACTATGGCTACACCTTC.

A remark on this clonotype: This is likely a read error, given that the CDR3 carries no conserved phenylalanine or tryptophan at its end. The V call is TRBV19, the J call TRBJ1-1; D gene uncertain. Germline CDR1 is LNHDA and CDR2 is SQIVND (reference sequence). The CDR3 spans 11 residues. Trimming shortened V by 3 bases and J by 6 bases, and 5 bases separated the two germline ends. CDR3 nucleotides: TGTGCCAGTAGTATGGCAGCTGAAGCTTTCATT. Translated: CASSMAAEAFI.

The rearrangement joins TRBV12-3 or TRBV12-4 to TRBJ2-7, with TRBD1 identical over 11 bases. After removal of 5 bases from V and 7 bases from J, the junction contained 4 bases not matched to a gene. The CDR3 sequence is 13 residues long. DNA of the CDR3: TGTGCCAGCAGTCAGGGACAGGGGGGGGAGCAGTACTTC. Its protein product is CASSQGQGGEQYF.

About this clonotype itself: At one boundary the junction diverges from the germline segment, which might be a read error. The V and J genes are TRBV9 and TRBJ2-3; D remains unclear. CDR3 length equals 14 residues. The germline gives CDR1 SGDLS, CDR2 YYNGEE. The CDR3: CASSVAGARNTPYF. The CDR3 coding sequence is TGTGCCAGCAGCGTAGCGGGCGCTAGAAATACGCCGTATTTT. Together with reference TRBV9 and TRBJ2-3, the CDR3 gives the full variable domain: DSGVTQTPKHLITATGQRVTLRCSPRSGDLSVYWYQQSLDQGLQFLIQYYNGEERAKGNILERFSAQQFPDLHSELNLSSLELGDSALYFCASSVAGARNTPYFGPGTRLTVL.

The chain links TRBV5-4 to TRBJ1-4; no reliable D call. The CDR3 is 12 amino acids. From germline, CDR1 is SGHNT and CDR2 YYREEE (reference sequence). V was pared by 4 bases and J by 8 bases, with 9 bases between. The CDR3 nucleotides read TGTGCCAGCAGCCCCAGTTGGGAAAAACTGTTTTTT. Its protein is CASSPSWEKLFF.

Of note for this clonotype: This CDR3 fails to terminate in the conserved phenylalanine or tryptophan, so it likely reflects a read error. Because the CDR3's place on the DNA is in doubt, the DNA is left out and the CDR3 is given as listed by TCRdb. The chain combines TRBV7-9 with TRBJ2-5; the DNA was not used to check the table's D call, TRBD1. Looked up from germline, CDR1 is SEHNR and CDR2 is FQNEAQ (reference sequence). Ends included, the CDR3 has 12 residues. The CDR3 here is CAGQGARENGDI.

The rearrangement links TRBV11-2 to TRBJ2-7; 8 nucleotides match TRBD2. CDR1 is SGHAT, CDR2 FQNNGV, per germline. CDR3 length: 12 amino acids. With 5 bases clipped from V and 6 bases from J, the junction kept 3 bases outside the gene matches. This CDR3 is CASSHRGGEQYV. The CDR3 DNA reads as TGTGCCAGCAGCCATCGGGGGGGCGAGCAGTACGTC.

This clonotype occurred once. Germline is not matched at one junction end, which may reflect a read error. V is TRBV24-1 and J is TRBJ2-1; no clear D gene. The closer fit of TRBJ2-5 to the DNA end suggests the J call may be wrong. Germline V gives CDR1 KGHDR, CDR2 SFDVKD. The CDR3 loop spans 14 amino acids. The CDR3 loop reads CATSDQGPQDTQYF. Written as DNA, the CDR3 is TGTGCCACCAGCGACCAAGGCCCTCAAGATACCCAGTACTTC.

V gene TRBV24-1 combines with J gene TRBJ2-1; 8 positions agree with TRBD2. Germline V gene sequence: CDR1 KGHDR, CDR2 SFDVKD. The CDR3 consists of 14 residues. V lost 9 bases and J lost 8; bases outside the gene matches: 11. The CDR3 nucleotides read TGTGCCACCGGGACTAGAGGGTGGAGGGATGAGCAGTTCTTC. Translated: CATGTRGWRDEQFF.

In regard to this clonotype: Given the absence of the conserved phenylalanine or tryptophan at the CDR3 end, a read error is likely. Because the CDR3's place on the DNA is in doubt, the DNA is left out and the CDR3 is given as listed by TCRdb. CDR3 in amino acids: CASSFDPAGTELS. The V call is TRBV7-2, the J call TRBJ2-3; the table's D gene call, TRBD1, was not cross checked with the DNA. The germline V gene has CDR1 SGHTA and CDR2 FQGNSA. Inclusive of both ends, the CDR3 amounts to 13 amino acids.

The V and J genes are TRBV20-1 and TRBJ2-1; no clear D gene. Germline CDR1 and CDR2: DFQATT and SNEGSKA (reference sequence). The CDR3 has 11 residues. Deletions cut 2 bases from V and 5 bases from J, with 4 bases between. CDR3 in DNA: TGCAGTGCTAGAACGGACAATGAGCAGTTCTTC. Its translation: CSARTDNEQFF.

The chain links TRBV9 to TRBJ2-3, with D possibly being TRBD1 or TRBD2 (5 bases each). This CDR3 comprises 14 residues. Germline values: CDR1 SGDLS, CDR2 YYNGEE. V was clipped by 4 bases and J by 6 bases, with 15 bases between them. CDR3 coding DNA: TGTGCCAGCAGCCAGGCGGGCGGACACGATACGCAGTATTTT. Amino acid sequence: CASSQAGGHDTQYF.

A note on this clonotype: A read error is likely, as this CDR3 ends without the conserved phenylalanine or tryptophan. Because the CDR3's place on the DNA is in doubt, the DNA is left out and the CDR3 is given as listed by TCRdb. The chain couples TRBV2 to TRBJ2-6; TRBD2, as called in the table, went unchecked against the DNA. Germline assignment: CDR1 SNHLY and CDR2 FYNNEI. The CDR3 region is 16 residues in length, termini included. The CDR3 here is CASSFAGSYGANVRTG.

The chain recombines TRBV12-3 or TRBV12-4 with TRBJ1-2, with D perhaps matching TRBD1 (5 bases). The V end lost 6 bases, the J end lost 5 bases, and 22 bases lay between the germline ends. The CDR3 totals 16 residues. The chain's CDR3 is CASRTERDGLVYGYTF. CDR3 nucleotides: TGTGCCAGCAGAACGGAGAGGGACGGGCTCGTATATGGCTACACCTTC.